These 23 T cell receptor beta chains were sequenced from one sample in a study of shared clonotypes between healthy human individuals. The table came from immunoSEQ multiplex PCR; TCRdb's copy has only in-frame clones and leaves some out. The sample yields around 1.4 million clones, approximately 98.5% seen once. The sequenced material came from naive CD4+ T cells sorted from blood. Specified subset: CD45RA+ positively selected. These receptor sequences come from a man younger than 40 in good health.

The rearrangement links TRBV28 to TRBJ2-7; the D is unclear. The germline V gene has CDR1 MDHEN and CDR2 SYDVKM. This CDR3 is built from 13 residues. As DNA, the CDR3 is TGTGCTCCTATTCACGGGCTCTGCTACGAGCAGTACTTC. This gives the protein CAPIHGLCYEQYF. Using reference TRBV28 and TRBJ2-7 for the parts outside the CDR3, the full variable domain is DVKVTQSSRYLVKRTGEKVFLECVQDMDHENMFWYRQDPGLGLRLIYFSYDVKMKEKGDIPEGYSVSREKKERFSLILESASTNQTSMYLCAPIHGLCYEQYFGPGTRLTVT.

This chain connects TRBV5-4 to TRBJ2-7, with D maybe TRBD1 (6 bases). The CDR3 runs 14 residues. V was trimmed by 1 base and J by 5 bases, leaving 13 bases between them. Germline-derived CDR1 and CDR2 are SGHNT and YYREEE (reference sequence). This CDR3 is CASSLTGPRNEQYF. The CDR3 coding sequence is TGTGCCAGCAGCTTGACAGGGCCTAGGAACGAGCAGTACTTC.

This clone was seen a single time. V and J are TRBV10-3 and TRBJ2-7, with TRBD2 identical over 9 bases. V shed 4 bases and J 5 bases; nucleotides not matched to a gene: 6. In germline, CDR1 is ENHRY, CDR2 SYGVKD. The CDR3 extends over 14 amino acids. The CDR3: CAISGLAGSHEQYF. In DNA form, the CDR3 reads TGTGCCATCAGTGGTCTAGCGGGATCACACGAGCAGTACTTC.

V is TRBV30 and J is TRBJ2-3, with D tentatively TRBD2 (6 bases). Trimming stripped 3 bases from V and 3 bases from J, with 10 bases between. The CDR3 consists of 13 residues. Germline V gene sequence: CDR1 GTSNPN, CDR2 SVGIG (reference sequence). CDR3 DNA: TGTGCCTGGAGCGGGAGAACTACAGATACGCAGTATTTT. This gives the protein CAWSGRTTDTQYF.

The chain uses TRBV28 and TRBJ1-1; tentatively, D is TRBD1 (5 bases). Trimming stripped 0 bases from V and 4 bases from J, with 12 bases between. Germline assignment: CDR1 MDHEN and CDR2 SYDVKM. CDR3 length equals 15 residues. In DNA, the CDR3 is TGTGCCAGCAGTTTATGGATCGAAAGGGGCACTGAAGCTTTCTTT. It encodes CASSLWIERGTEAFF.

The rearrangement joins TRBV14 to TRBJ2-3; 9 bases map to TRBD2. The V segment lost 3 bases and the J segment 4 bases; nucleotides outside the gene matches: 8. CDR1 and CDR2 (germline): SGHDN, FVKESK. This CDR3 spans 16 amino acids. The CDR3 nucleotides are TGTGCCAGCAGCCAGGAAGAGCGGGAGGTCCCAGATACGCAGTATTTT. This gives the protein CASSQEEREVPDTQYF.

This rearrangement joins TRBV7-2 to TRBJ2-7; 7 bases fit TRBD1. CDR1 SGHTA and CDR2 FQGNSA come from the germline V gene. The CDR3 contains 13 residues. Losses at the gene ends were 5 bases for V and 5 bases for J; bases not matched to a gene: 6. The CDR3 region has the DNA TGTGCCAGCAGCCGACAGGGCCGGGACGAGCAGTACTTC. It yields the protein CASSRQGRDEQYF.

To note about this clone: Other DNA variants within this sample encode the same CDR3. The genes are TRBV9 and TRBJ2-1; 8 nucleotides line up with TRBD1. The length of the CDR3 is 13 residues. CDR1 SGDLS and CDR2 YYNGEE come from the germline V gene. Trimming cost V 0 bases and J 8 bases; bases outside gene matches: 1. Here the CDR3 DNA reads TGTGCCAGCAGCGTAGGACAGGGGTATGAGCAGTTCTTC. Its translation is CASSVGQGYEQFF. Drawing the rest from reference TRBV9 and TRBJ2-1, the complete variable domain is DSGVTQTPKHLITATGQRVTLRCSPRSGDLSVYWYQQSLDQGLQFLIQYYNGEERAKGNILERFSAQQFPDLHSELNLSSLELGDSALYFCASSVGQGYEQFFGPGTRLTVL.

This rearrangement joins TRBV5-6 to TRBJ2-6; TRBD1 matches at 9 bases. Per the germline V gene, CDR1 is SGHDT and CDR2 is YYEEEE. The CDR3 has 15 amino acids. V dropped 3 bases and J dropped 8; count of bases not matched to a gene: 6. The CDR3 coding sequence is TGTGCCAGCAGCTCGACAGGGGGTCCGACCAACGTCCTGACTTTC. Its protein is CASSSTGGPTNVLTF.

This clone was seen a single time. V and J are TRBV27 and TRBJ2-7, with TRBD2 identical over 9 bases. Trimming removed 1 base from V and 3 bases from J; junction bases left unmatched: 4. CDR3 length: 15 residues. CDR1 is MNHEY and CDR2 is SMNVEV in the germline V gene (reference sequence). The CDR3: CASSLLAGEVYEQYF. CDR3 nucleotide sequence: TGTGCCAGCAGTTTATTAGCGGGAGAGGTCTACGAGCAGTACTTC.

The genes are TRBV12-5 and TRBJ2-2; possibly TRBD2 for D (5 bases). The ends were cut back, 2 bases at V and 3 bases at J, with 13 bases in the middle. The CDR3 is 16 residues long. CDR1 and CDR2 from the germline V gene are LGHNT and FRNRAP. The DNA of the CDR3 is TGTGCTAGTGGTTTGTATCCTAGCCCTGACACCGGGGAGCTGTTTTTT. It codes for CASGLYPSPDTGELFF.

This clone was recorded once. This chain connects TRBV18 to TRBJ2-7; 8 bases are shared with TRBD1. The CDR3 contains 14 residues. V gave up 4 bases and J gave up 2 bases; unmatched junction bases: 4. Germline lookup yields CDR1 KGHSH and CDR2 LQKENI. This CDR3 is CASSLDRAPYEQYF. For the CDR3, the DNA is TGTGCCAGCTCACTGGACAGGGCACCCTACGAGCAGTACTTC. Full variable domain (rest looked up from reference TRBV18 and TRBJ2-7): NAGVMQNPRHLVRRRGQEARLRCSPMKGHSHVYWYRQLPEEGLKFMVYLQKENIIDESGMPKERFSAEFPKEGPSILRIQQVVRGDSAAYFCASSLDRAPYEQYFGPGTRLTVT.

The J gene is TRBJ2-3, the V gene TRBV5-1; 8 bases agree with TRBD1. The CDR3 runs 17 residues. Trimming at V came to 2 bases and at J to 1 base, leaving 9 bases not matched to a gene. Germline V gene sequence: CDR1 SGHRS, CDR2 YFSETQ. CDR3 in amino acids: CASSFTLTGGGTDTQYF. The CDR3, as DNA: TGCGCCAGCAGCTTCACCTTAACAGGGGGTGGCACAGATACGCAGTATTTT.

The chain employs TRBV27 and TRBJ2-3; possible D gene TRBD2, 7 bases. The CDR3 has 18 residues. Germline CDR1 MNHEY, CDR2 SMNVEV (reference sequence). V was clipped by 0 bases and J by 3 bases, with 19 bases between them. The DNA for the CDR3 is TGTGCCAGCAGTTTATCATGGACAGCGGGGCCCACTACAGATACGCAGTATTTT. It codes for CASSLSWTAGPTTDTQYF.

V usage is TRBV21-1 and J usage is TRBJ2-1; the table names TRBD2, a call not compared with the DNA. TRBV21-1 is listed as a pseudogene. The CDR3 covers 8 residues. In nucleotides, the CDR3 is TGTGCCCCGGGTGAGCAGTTCTTC. Protein: CAPGEQFF.

This chain connects TRBV5-1 to TRBJ2-7; 15 positions agree with TRBD2. CDR1 and CDR2 from the germline V gene are SGHRS and YFSETQ. Losses at the gene ends were 7 bases for V and 3 bases for J; bases not matched to a gene: 17. This CDR3 region has 19 residues. The CDR3 DNA reads TGCGCCAGCTCGGTGATCCCGGGACTAGCGGGAGGACAAATCTACGAGCAGTACTTC. Translated, it gives CASSVIPGLAGGQIYEQYF.

The chain employs TRBV10-1 and TRBJ2-5; D not certain. CDR1 is WNHNN, CDR2 SYGVQD, per germline (reference sequence). The V end lost 2 bases, the J end lost 5 bases, and 12 bases lay between the germline ends. CDR3 length: 14 amino acids. The CDR3 protein is CASSENVVGETQYF. CDR3 bases: TGCGCCAGCAGTGAGAACGTGGTTGGGGAGACCCAGTACTTC.

The chain combines TRBV6-5 with TRBJ2-7; D might be TRBD1 (6 bases). CDR3 length: 15 amino acids. The germline V gene has CDR1 MNHEY and CDR2 SVGAGI. V was cut by 2 bases and J by 0 bases, with 11 bases left in between. CDR3 residues: CASSYDQGTSYEQYF. The CDR3 coding sequence is TGTGCCAGCAGTTACGATCAGGGGACCTCCTACGAGCAGTACTTC.

This clone has only one observation. Different DNA sequences within this sample yield the same CDR3. The chain's CDR3 is CASSKGAEAFF. For the CDR3, the DNA is TGTGCCAGCAGCAAGGGGGCTGAAGCTTTCTTT. The rearrangement joins TRBV7-9 to TRBJ1-1; weak D call: TRBD1 (6 bases). The ends were cut back, 5 bases at V and 6 bases at J, with 7 bases in the middle. Per the germline V gene, CDR1 is SEHNR and CDR2 is FQNEAQ (reference sequence). This CDR3 has 11 amino acids.

The CDR3: CASSHGGMGTGELFF. In DNA, the CDR3 is TGCGCCAGCAGCCACGGCGGGATGGGCACCGGGGAGCTGTTTTTT. The V gene is TRBV4-3, the J gene TRBJ2-2; the D gene is possibly TRBD2 (6 bases). CDR1 is LGHNA and CDR2 is YSLEER in the germline V gene. The V and J ends lost 3 bases and 4 bases respectively, with 12 bases between them. The CDR3 is made up of 15 amino acids.

V and J are TRBV5-3 and TRBJ2-3; 14 nucleotides match TRBD2. Being an ORF, TRBV5-3 has a function that is uncertain. The CDR3 spans 16 residues. The J segment lost 2 bases and the V segment lost 4 bases, leaving 3 bases of the junction unmatched. Written as DNA, the CDR3 is TGTGCCAGAAGCCTGGGACTAGCGGGGGTCACAGATACGCAGTATTTT. This translates into CARSLGLAGVTDTQYF.

The chain joins TRBV5-5 to TRBJ1-5; no reliable D call. Per germline, CDR1 SGHKS and CDR2 YYEKEE (reference sequence). V lost 2 bases to trimming and J lost 1 base, with 4 bases between them. The CDR3 runs to 13 residues. The CDR3 sequence: CASSFNSNQPQHF. CDR3 in DNA: TGTGCCAGCAGCTTCAACAGCAATCAGCCCCAGCATTTT.

The rearrangement uses TRBV4-1 and TRBJ1-1; perhaps TRBD1 as D (5 bases). Trimming pared 0 bases from V and 4 bases from J, leaving 12 bases between. Germline CDR1 and CDR2: MGHRA and YSYEKL. The CDR3 loop spans 15 amino acids. The CDR3 reads CASSQDSAGGTEAFF. The CDR3 DNA reads TGCGCCAGCAGCCAAGATTCCGCCGGGGGCACTGAAGCTTTCTTT.